This entry lists 24 T cell receptor beta chains sequenced from one sample in a study of blood T cell repertoires in COVID-19. Using immunoSEQ multiplex PCR, the repertoire was profiled, and TCRdb retains in-frame clones only, with some absent. This sample carries 250,000 to 350,000 clones, under 95% of them seen once, and the ten largest clones take 2% to 3%. Sequenced input: PBMCs or T cells enriched from blood (not recorded which). The receptors derive from a man aged 55 to 70 who had recovered from COVID-19.

Worth noting for this clone: The same CDR3 also results from other DNA sequences found in this sample. The V gene is TRBV29-1, the J gene TRBJ1-4, with unresolved D. V lost 6 bases and J 2 bases, leaving 10 bases between the germline ends. Germline V gene sequence: CDR1 SQVTM, CDR2 ANQGSEA. This CDR3 has 13 amino acids. CDR3 nucleotide sequence: TGCAGCGTAGCTACCGGGACTAATGAAAAACTGTTTTTT. It encodes CSVATGTNEKLFF.

The chain combines TRBV4-3 with TRBJ1-4, with TRBD1 as a possible D gene (6 bases). There are 17 residues in the CDR3. V lost 3 bases and J 7 bases, leaving 21 bases between the germline ends. CDR1 is LGHNA, CDR2 YSLEER, per germline. The DNA for the CDR3 is TGCGCCAGCAGCCAGGGTTTTCATGGGGGCGCGGGTGAAAAACTGTTTTTT. As protein: CASSQGFHGGAGEKLFF.

The chain is built from TRBV18 and TRBJ2-7; D is uncertain. V was clipped by 3 bases and J by 1 base, with 10 bases between them. The CDR3 covers 14 residues. CDR1 KGHSH and CDR2 LQKENI come from the germline V gene. The CDR3 sequence: CASSPAYESYEQYF. The CDR3 DNA follows: TGTGCCAGCTCACCCGCGTATGAGTCCTACGAGCAGTACTTC.

The CDR3 protein is CASSLAGGVGVEQFF. The DNA for the CDR3 is TGTGCCAGCAGCTTAGCGGGAGGGGTTGGTGTGGAGCAGTTCTTC. The V gene is TRBV11-3, the J gene TRBJ2-1; 8 nucleotides match TRBD2. CDR1 is SGHNT and CDR2 is YENEEA in the germline V gene. V dropped 1 base and J dropped 10; count of bases not matched to a gene: 9. The CDR3 length is 15 residues.

The V call is TRBV5-1, the J call TRBJ1-2; D unresolved. This CDR3 is built from 13 residues. The V end was cut by 4 bases, the J end by 8 bases, with 15 bases between. Germline V gene sequence: CDR1 SGHRS, CDR2 YFSETQ. DNA of the CDR3: TGCGCCAGCAGCACCGGGATTGTTCTGGGCTACACCTTC. It encodes CASSTGIVLGYTF.

A single count supports this clone. The gene calls are TRBV4-1 and TRBJ2-1; TRBD2 aligns across 7 bases. Trimming cost V 4 bases and J 4 bases; bases outside gene matches: 13. CDR1 and CDR2 (germline): MGHRA, YSYEKL. The CDR3 has 17 amino acids. CDR3 amino acids: CASSRGLQRGIYNEQFF. The CDR3 nucleotides read TGCGCCAGCAGCCGGGGGTTACAGCGGGGAATATACAATGAGCAGTTCTTC.

The J gene is TRBJ1-1, the V gene TRBV30; D is undetermined. Germline V CDR1 and CDR2: GTSNPN, SVGIG (reference sequence). The V end was cut by 1 base, the J end by 4 bases, with 10 bases between. CDR3 length: 13 amino acids. The chain's CDR3 is CAWSGLRGTEAFF. In nucleotides, the CDR3 is TGTGCCTGGAGTGGTTTGCGGGGCACTGAAGCTTTCTTT.

The gene calls are TRBV15 and TRBJ1-5, with 8 bases that match TRBD1. V lost 1 base to trimming and J lost 4 bases; unmatched junction nucleotides: 12. CDR1 is LNHNV, CDR2 YYDKDF, per germline (reference sequence). The CDR3 consists of 18 residues. CDR3 protein: CATSRVDRGPGPNQPQHF. CDR3 nucleotides: TGTGCCACCAGCAGAGTCGACAGGGGTCCCGGACCTAATCAGCCCCAGCATTTT.

The CDR3 spells CASSFTGDNYGYTF. DNA of the CDR3: TGCGCCAGCAGCTTCACAGGGGACAACTATGGCTACACCTTC. This chain links TRBV5-1 with TRBJ1-2; TRBD1 agrees at 7 bases. The CDR3 totals 14 residues. Germline V gives CDR1 SGHRS, CDR2 YFSETQ. V trimming: 2 bases; J trimming: 2 bases; junction bases outside the gene matches: 3.

The chain recombines TRBV6-5 with TRBJ2-1; 9 positions match TRBD1. With V trimmed by 6 bases and J by 9 bases, 12 bases remained unmatched. The CDR3 has 15 residues. Germline V gene lookup returns CDR1 MNHEY and CDR2 SVGAGI. CDR3 residues: CASSMGQGVSGEQFF. As DNA, the CDR3 is TGTGCCAGCAGCATGGGACAGGGCGTAAGTGGTGAGCAGTTCTTC.

The chain links TRBV9 to TRBJ2-2; TRBD2 matches 10 bases. This CDR3 has 18 amino acids. The V segment lost 4 bases and the J segment 4 bases; nucleotides outside the gene matches: 13. The V gene's germline CDR1 is SGDLS and CDR2 YYNGEE. The CDR3: CASSPVGAGGPSTGELFF. As DNA, the CDR3 is TGTGCCAGCAGCCCAGTTGGAGCGGGAGGGCCGTCCACCGGGGAGCTGTTTTTT.

The chain employs TRBV27 and TRBJ2-1; possible D gene TRBD2, 6 bases. Trimming removed 3 bases from V and 9 bases from J, with 9 bases in between. Germline CDR1 reads MNHEY; CDR2 reads SMNVEV (reference sequence). This CDR3 comprises 12 residues. This chain's CDR3 is CASSFGGGEQFF. CDR3 nucleotides: TGTGCCAGCAGTTTCGGGGGTGGTGAGCAGTTCTTC.

The gene calls are TRBV7-9 and TRBJ2-5; 16 nucleotides agree with TRBD2. The germline V gene encodes CDR1 SEHNR and CDR2 FQNEAQ (reference sequence). There are 19 residues in the CDR3. The ends lost 4 bases at V and 5 bases at J; junction bases unmatched: 13. In DNA, the CDR3 is TGTGCCAGCAGCTCTTACGCCGGGACTAGCGGGAGGGCCGGGGAGACCCAGTACTTC. Residues: CASSSYAGTSGRAGETQYF. The whole variable domain, remainder taken from reference TRBV7-9 and TRBJ2-5, is DTGVSQNPRHKITKRGQNVTFRCDPISEHNRLYWYRQTLGQGPEFLTYFQNEAQLEKSRLLSDRFSAERPKGSFSTLEIQRTEQGDSAMYLCASSSYAGTSGRAGETQYFGPGTRLLVL.

The chain links TRBV24-1 to TRBJ1-2; no definite D call. Germline V gives CDR1 KGHDR, CDR2 SFDVKD. Trimming took 5 bases from V and 7 from J, leaving 16 bases between them. CDR3 size: 14 residues. CDR3 residues: CATSGSLSHSGYTF. The CDR3 coding sequence is TGTGCCACCAGTGGATCTCTTAGCCACTCTGGCTACACCTTC.

With respect to this clone: The sample contains more than one DNA sequence encoding this CDR3. The V call is TRBV7-9, the J call TRBJ1-5; tentative D call: TRBD1 (6 bases). The V and J ends lost 5 bases and 2 bases respectively, with 13 bases between them. Germline CDR1 and CDR2: SEHNR and FQNEAQ (reference sequence). This CDR3 is 15 amino acids long. In DNA, the CDR3 is TGTGCCAGCAGCCCACAGGGTGCCGGCAATCAGCCCCAGCATTTT. This translates into CASSPQGAGNQPQHF.

The chain carries TRBV6-5 and TRBJ1-6; no reliable D call. V shed 0 bases and J shed 9 bases, with 12 bases lying between them. Germline V gene lookup returns CDR1 MNHEY and CDR2 SVGAGI. This CDR3 is 15 amino acids long. CDR3 sequence (DNA): TGTGCCAGCAGTTACTCGGCAGCGGCGACTTCACCCCTCCACTTT. This sequence encodes CASSYSAAATSPLHF.

CDR3 sequence (DNA): TGTGCCAGCAGCCAAGTGGACAGCTCTGGAAACACCATATATTTT. It encodes CASSQVDSSGNTIYF. This chain links TRBV3-1 (or the pseudogene TRBV3-2) with TRBJ1-3, with TRBD1 as a possible D gene (6 bases). Germline values: CDR1 LGHDT, CDR2 YNNKEL (reference sequence). The CDR3 sequence is 15 residues long. Deletions cut 1 base from V and 0 bases from J, with 7 bases between.

The chain combines TRBV7-9 with TRBJ1-2, with D possibly TRBD1 on 5 matching bases. The CDR3 length is 15 residues. V lost 4 bases and J 2 bases, leaving 14 bases between the germline ends. Germline V gene sequence: CDR1 SEHNR, CDR2 FQNEAQ (reference sequence). CDR3 sequence reads: CASSSTETLNYGYTF. Here the CDR3 DNA reads TGTGCCAGCAGCTCGACAGAAACATTAAACTATGGCTACACCTTC.

The chain joins TRBV4-2 to TRBJ1-6; 9 bases map to TRBD1. The CDR3 totals 15 residues. V shed 5 bases, J shed 9 bases, and the junction held 8 bases outside the gene matches. Germline loops: CDR1 LGHNA, CDR2 YNFKEQ. The CDR3 bases are TGTGCCAGCAGCGGCAAAGGACAGGGGAGTTCACCCCTCCACTTT. It yields the protein CASSGKGQGSSPLHF.

The chain couples TRBV7-9 to TRBJ2-1, with 7 bases aligning to TRBD2. The CDR3 consists of 16 residues. Trimming cost V 2 bases and J 10 bases; bases outside gene matches: 14. Germline V gene sequence: CDR1 SEHNR, CDR2 FQNEAQ (reference sequence). The DNA of the CDR3 is TGTGCCAGCAGCTTACTGGCGGGAGATCCTCGGGGGGAGCAGTTCTTC. Translated, it gives CASSLLAGDPRGEQFF.

The V call is TRBV19, the J call TRBJ2-5; no definite D call. The CDR3 sequence is 12 residues long. The V and J ends lost 4 bases and 9 bases respectively, with 12 bases between them. Germline loops: CDR1 LNHDA, CDR2 SQIVND (reference sequence). The CDR3 sequence is CASSSGSWSQYF. The CDR3 DNA reads as TGTGCCAGTAGTAGCGGTAGCTGGTCCCAGTACTTC.

The V call is TRBV6-5, the J call TRBJ2-7; D is undetermined. V lost 0 bases to trimming and J lost 2 bases, with 14 bases between them. The CDR3 loop spans 16 amino acids. Germline CDR1 MNHEY, CDR2 SVGAGI. CDR3 amino acids: CASSYSRTGATYEQYF. In nucleotides, the CDR3 is TGTGCCAGCAGTTACTCGAGAACGGGTGCAACCTACGAGCAGTACTTC.

This rearrangement joins TRBV7-3 to TRBJ1-2, with D unresolved. V lost 4 bases and J lost 6, with 12 bases in between. The CDR3 is made up of 13 amino acids. Germline V gene sequence: CDR1 SGHTA, CDR2 FQGTGA. The CDR3 nucleotides are TGTGCCAGCAGCTCTCGGGTCGGAGATGGCTACACCTTC. Its protein product is CASSSRVGDGYTF.

J is TRBJ1-2 and V is TRBV12-5, with D possibly being TRBD1 (5 bases). This CDR3 contains 17 residues. The V end lost 0 bases, the J end lost 2 bases, and 16 bases lay between the germline ends. Germline V gene sequence: CDR1 LGHNT, CDR2 FRNRAP. The CDR3 reads CASGLVRLGAQNYGYTF. CDR3 DNA: TGTGCTAGTGGTTTGGTACGTCTTGGGGCACAAAACTATGGCTACACCTTC.